The 14 T cell receptor beta chains below come from one sample, sequenced in a study of control samples from healthy donors and cancer patients. Sequencing was performed with immunoSEQ multiplex PCR; in TCRdb, only in-frame clones are kept and a portion is missing. The profile shows under 85,000 clones, 84% of them singletons. Sequencing was carried out using PBMCs. The origin of the receptors is a woman aged 45-65 years with lung cancer.

The chain combines TRBV20-1 with TRBJ1-2; D remains unclear. CDR1 is DFQATT and CDR2 is SNEGSKA in the germline V gene (reference sequence). With 6 bases removed from V and 7 bases from J, the gap between germline ends came to 9 bases. The CDR3 covers 10 residues. The CDR3: CSAVEGGYTF. The CDR3 DNA follows: TGCAGTGCGGTTGAGGGTGGCTACACCTTC.

The J gene is TRBJ2-1, the V gene TRBV4-2, with D hard to call. V was clipped by 0 bases and J by 11 bases, with 14 bases between them. The germline V gene encodes CDR1 LGHNA and CDR2 YNFKEQ. This CDR3 region has 14 residues. In nucleotides, the CDR3 is TGTGCCAGCAGCCAAGATACACTGGACGTACAGCAGTTCTTC. Translating it yields CASSQDTLDVQQFF.

This rearrangement joins TRBV18 to TRBJ1-1, with D unresolved. Trimming took 4 bases from V and 7 from J, leaving 7 bases between them. Germline CDR1 and CDR2: KGHSH and LQKENI. CDR3 length: 11 amino acids. The CDR3 loop is CASSRSDEAFF. The DNA of the CDR3 is TGTGCCAGCTCACGATCAGATGAAGCTTTCTTT.

J is TRBJ2-7 and V is TRBV27; TRBD2 matches 10 bases. This CDR3 comprises 19 residues. CDR1 MNHEY and CDR2 SMNVEV come from the germline V gene (reference sequence). The junction had 19 bases not matched to a gene; V was cut back by 5 bases and J by 3 bases. The CDR3 region has the DNA TGTGCCAGCAGTGTAAGATGGCCTAGCGGGGGTACGGGTTTCTACGAGCAGTACTTC. Protein product: CASSVRWPSGGTGFYEQYF.

The chain couples TRBV7-9 to TRBJ1-1; D ambiguous. The CDR3 has 15 residues. The germline V and J ends were trimmed by 5 bases and 0 bases, with 13 bases remaining between them. Germline-derived CDR1 and CDR2 are SEHNR and FQNEAQ (reference sequence). The CDR3 sequence is CASSPDTFLNTEAFF. In DNA, the CDR3 is TGTGCCAGCAGCCCCGACACATTTCTGAACACTGAAGCTTTCTTT. Using reference TRBV7-9 and TRBJ1-1 for the parts outside the CDR3, the full variable domain is DTGVSQNPRHKITKRGQNVTFRCDPISEHNRLYWYRQTLGQGPEFLTYFQNEAQLEKSRLLSDRFSAERPKGSFSTLEIQRTEQGDSAMYLCASSPDTFLNTEAFFGQGTRLTVV.

This clone is classed as medium-sized. The chain uses TRBV15 and TRBJ1-4, with D unresolved. Germline V CDR1 and CDR2: LNHNV, YYDKDF (reference sequence). The CDR3 runs to 13 residues. V was pared by 3 bases and J by 0 bases, with 2 bases between. This CDR3 is CATSSPTNEKLFF. The CDR3 DNA reads as TGTGCCACCAGCAGCCCAACTAATGAAAAACTGTTTTTT. Supplemented by reference TRBV15 and TRBJ1-4, the full variable domain reads DAMVIQNPRYQVTQFGKPVTLSCSQTLNHNVMYWYQQKSSQAPKLLFHYYDKDFNNEADTPDNFQSRRPNTSFCFLDIRSPGLGDTAMYLCATSSPTNEKLFFGSGTQLSVL.

This clone has only one observation. CDR3 sequence: CASRNRQGAEETQYF. The CDR3 coding sequence is TGTGCCAGCAGGAACCGGCAGGGGGCTGAGGAGACCCAGTACTTC. The rearrangement joins TRBV5-4 to TRBJ2-5; TRBD1 agrees at 8 bases. V lost 5 bases and J lost 5; bases outside the gene matches: 11. The CDR3 sequence is 15 residues long. Per germline, CDR1 SGHNT and CDR2 YYREEE (reference sequence).

This chain uses TRBV5-6 with TRBJ1-1; D is perhaps TRBD1 (6 bases). The CDR3 sequence is 16 residues long. Germline V gene sequence: CDR1 SGHDT, CDR2 YYEEEE. V was clipped by 3 bases and J by 0 bases, with 15 bases between them. The CDR3 sequence: CASSWWGGTMNTEAFF. CDR3 nucleotides: TGTGCCAGCAGCTGGTGGGGCGGGACAATGAACACTGAAGCTTTCTTT.

The CDR3 DNA follows: TGTGCCAGCAGCCCCGGGACAGTTAATGAAAAACTGTTTTTT. Protein: CASSPGTVNEKLFF. The chain is built from TRBV11-2 and TRBJ1-4; TRBD1 aligns across 7 bases. V dropped 5 bases and J dropped 4; count of bases not matched to a gene: 4. The CDR3 runs to 14 residues. Per the germline V gene, CDR1 is SGHAT and CDR2 is FQNNGV.

CDR3 amino acids: CASRGGAGGYTF. The CDR3 DNA reads TGCGCCAGCAGAGGGGGGGCGGGCGGCTACACCTTC. V and J are TRBV10-2 and TRBJ1-2; possibly TRBD1 for D (6 bases). The CDR3 is 12 amino acids. Germline-derived CDR1 and CDR2 are WSHSY and SAAADI. The V end was cut by 6 bases, the J end by 8 bases, with 13 bases between.

By share, this clone ranks as medium-sized. The V gene is TRBV4-2, the J gene TRBJ1-2, with unresolved D. Germline V lookup: CDR1 LGHNA, CDR2 YNFKEQ. CDR3 size: 12 residues. V was trimmed by 3 bases and J by 4 bases, leaving 6 bases between them. In DNA, the CDR3 is TGTGCCAGCAGCCAGGTCAGCTATGGCTACACCTTC. Its translation is CASSQVSYGYTF.

This chain connects TRBV6-2 or TRBV6-3 to TRBJ1-5; weak D call: TRBD1 (6 bases). V shed 4 bases and J shed 2 bases, with 21 bases lying between them. There are 18 residues in the CDR3. Germline V lookup: CDR1 MNHEY, CDR2 SVGEGT. The CDR3 DNA sequence: TGTGCCAGCAGTTTAACGGTGGCAGGCGCAGGGGGCAATCAGCCCCAGCATTTT. It yields the protein CASSLTVAGAGGNQPQHF.

The chain couples TRBV5-1 to TRBJ1-5; 8 nucleotides align to TRBD1. Germline assignment: CDR1 SGHRS and CDR2 YFSETQ. This CDR3 region has 14 residues. J lost 4 bases, V lost 4 bases, and 4 bases had no gene match. CDR3 amino acids: CASSLGTGNQPQHF. As DNA, the CDR3 is TGCGCCAGCAGCCTCGGGACAGGAAATCAGCCCCAGCATTTT.

The V and J genes are TRBV18 and TRBJ2-7; D possibly corresponds to TRBD2 (6 bases). Trimming pared 6 bases from V and 3 bases from J, leaving 9 bases between. CDR1 and CDR2 from the germline V gene are KGHSH and LQKENI. The CDR3 is 12 residues long. CDR3 sequence: CASSPGLYEQYF. Here the CDR3 DNA reads TGTGCCAGCTCCCCGGGACTCTACGAGCAGTACTTC.